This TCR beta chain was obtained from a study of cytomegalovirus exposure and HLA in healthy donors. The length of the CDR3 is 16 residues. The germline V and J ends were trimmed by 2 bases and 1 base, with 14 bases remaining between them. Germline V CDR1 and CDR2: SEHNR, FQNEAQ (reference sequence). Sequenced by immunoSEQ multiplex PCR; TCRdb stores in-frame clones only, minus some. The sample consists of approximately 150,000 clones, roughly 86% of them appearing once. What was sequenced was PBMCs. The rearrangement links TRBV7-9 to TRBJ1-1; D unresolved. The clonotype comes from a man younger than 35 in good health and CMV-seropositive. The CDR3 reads CASSLFRVRQNTEAFF. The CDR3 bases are TGTGCCAGCAGCTTATTTCGAGTTCGTCAGAACACTGAAGCTTTCTTT. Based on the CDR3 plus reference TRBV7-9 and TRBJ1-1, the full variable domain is DTGVSQNPRHKITKRGQNVTFRCDPISEHNRLYWYRQTLGQGPEFLTYFQNEAQLEKSRLLSDRFSAERPKGSFSTLEIQRTEQGDSAMYLCASSLFRVRQNTEAFFGQGTRLTVV.